This T cell receptor (beta chain) was profiled in a study of OX40 agonist ivuxolimab in advanced cancers. About the study: Patients were treated with intravenous ivuxolimab, dosed at 0.01 to 10 mg/kg and infused every 2 weeks.

Assay used: immunoSEQ multiplex PCR; TCRdb lists only in-frame clones, some missing. The sample includes fewer than 50,000 clones, 91% of them seen just once. Trimming cost V 4 bases and J 10 bases, with 16 bases left between them. The CDR3 covers 14 residues. CDR1 SEHNR and CDR2 FQNEAQ come from the germline V gene (reference sequence). This chain connects TRBV7-9 to TRBJ1-4, with D possibly being TRBD1 (5 bases). The TCR was taken from an adult with an advanced solid tumor such as melanoma, head and neck, liver or kidney cancer. Sample: CD4+ or CD8+ T cells sorted from blood, taken in a trial of the OX40 agonist ivuxolimab. CDR3 residues: CASSSGTEGGKLFF. CDR3 nucleotide sequence: TGTGCCAGCAGCTCGGGGACCGAGGGCGGAAAACTGTTTTTT.